These 24 T cell receptor beta chains share one sample of origin, sequenced in a study of early T cells in non-severe SARS-CoV-2 infection (dated by TCRdb to about 2021). Receptor amplification or capture employed 5' RACE. Data came from a NextSeq 500. TCRdb passed the public sequencing reads through fastp at Q25 and MiXCR, retaining productive beta sequences. Rows are combined by CDR3 protein, so each entry shows the most common genes and DNA. The sample data list some 71,000 distinct CDR3 sequences, and approximately 9.5% of these were observed just once. In total, the top ten clones hold 5.5% to 7% of the sample. Sequencing used whole blood. Source of these receptors: an adult who was a healthcare worker with PCR-confirmed SARS-CoV-2 infection or an uninfected control (not recorded which).

This chain uses TRBV20-1 with TRBJ2-7; D might be TRBD1 (6 bases). CDR1 and CDR2 (germline): DFQATT, SNEGSKA (reference sequence). This CDR3 region has 14 residues. The V gene lost 5 bases and the J gene lost 6 bases, with 20 bases spanning the gap. DNA for the CDR3: TGCAGTGCTCCTAGGGGGAACTCCTTGCCCGAGCAGTACTTC. Its translation is CSAPRGNSLPEQYF.

This clonotype was found many times. The genes are TRBV30 and TRBJ1-1; D is unresolved. CDR3 length equals 11 residues. Trimming shortened V by 4 bases and J by 4 bases, and 7 bases separated the two germline ends. Looked up from germline, CDR1 is GTSNPN and CDR2 is SVGIG (reference sequence). CDR3 in amino acids: CAWTDFTEAFF. As DNA, the CDR3 is TGTGCCTGGACCGATTTCACTGAAGCTTTCTTT.

This clonotype was detected ten times or more. The rearrangement links TRBV4-1 to TRBJ2-1; 7 bases are shared with TRBD2. CDR1 is MGHRA, CDR2 YSYEKL, per germline. This CDR3 region has 16 residues. Losses at the gene ends were 0 bases for V and 0 bases for J; bases not matched to a gene: 2. The CDR3 sequence is CASSQDGGGSYNEQFF. The CDR3 nucleotides are TGCGCCAGCAGCCAAGATGGGGGGGGCTCCTACAATGAGCAGTTCTTC.

The chain joins TRBV4-3 to TRBJ2-1; 9 bases fit TRBD2. J was trimmed by 8 bases and V by 1 base; bases with no gene match: 9. Per germline, CDR1 LGHNA and CDR2 YSLEER. This CDR3 region has 16 residues. CDR3 loop: CASSQGTAGGGDEQFF. DNA of the CDR3: TGCGCCAGCAGCCAAGGTACAGCGGGAGGAGGGGATGAGCAGTTCTTC.

The chain uses TRBV7-8 and TRBJ2-3, with D perhaps matching TRBD2 (6 bases). CDR3 size: 15 residues. Germline lookup yields CDR1 SGHVS and CDR2 FQNEAQ. V lost 1 base and J lost 4, with 12 bases in between. The CDR3 sequence: CASSLEASEADTQYF. The CDR3 DNA sequence: TGTGCCAGCAGCTTAGAGGCTAGCGAGGCAGATACGCAGTATTTT. Full variable domain (remainder filled in from reference TRBV7-8 and TRBJ2-3): GAGVSQSPRYKVAKRGQDVALRCDPISGHVSLFWYQQALGQGPEFLTYFQNEAQLDKSGLPSDRFFAERPEGSVSTLKIQRTQQEDSAVYLCASSLEASEADTQYFGPGTRLTVL.

In this sample, this clonotype turned up a few times. The rearrangement links TRBV20-1 to TRBJ2-7, with 9 bases fitting TRBD2. V lost 0 bases, J lost 3 bases, and 6 bases stayed unmatched. This CDR3 spans 15 amino acids. Looked up from germline, CDR1 is DFQATT and CDR2 is SNEGSKA (reference sequence). The DNA of the CDR3 is TGCAGTGCTAGAGATCCCGAGCGGGGGGTCTACGAGCAGTACTTC. The encoded protein is CSARDPERGVYEQYF.

This clonotype was recorded at least ten times. The chain uses TRBV10-2 and TRBJ2-7; D possibly corresponds to TRBD2 (6 bases). The CDR3 spans 13 residues. V dropped 6 bases and J dropped 5 bases, with 14 bases sitting between them. Germline-derived CDR1 and CDR2 are WSHSY and SAAADI. CDR3 DNA: TGCGCCAGCAGGGCTCTAGCGCGCCACGAGCAGTACTTC. Translating it yields CASRALARHEQYF.

In this sample, this clonotype turned up many times. V and J are TRBV7-8 and TRBJ2-7; either TRBD1 or TRBD2 may fit D (7 bases each). V was clipped by 8 bases and J by 6 bases, with 14 bases between them. Per germline, CDR1 SGHVS and CDR2 FQNEAQ. The CDR3 loop spans 12 amino acids. The CDR3 sequence is CASGTGEGEQYF. The CDR3 coding sequence is TGTGCCAGCGGTACAGGGGAGGGCGAGCAGTACTTC.

This rearrangement joins TRBV27 to TRBJ2-2; the match to TRBD1 covers 9 bases. The CDR3 totals 15 residues. With 6 bases clipped from V and 4 bases from J, the junction kept 6 bases outside the gene matches. Germline loops: CDR1 MNHEY, CDR2 SMNVEV (reference sequence). The CDR3 loop reads CASRSGTGLTGELFF. The CDR3 DNA is TGTGCCAGCAGGTCTGGGACAGGGCTCACCGGGGAGCTGTTTTTT.

The sample holds many counts of this clonotype. The gene calls are TRBV6-1 and TRBJ2-1; 7 bases agree with TRBD1. CDR1 is MNHNS, CDR2 SASEGT, per germline. V was pared by 5 bases and J by 10 bases, with 14 bases of the junction left unmatched. The CDR3 consists of 15 residues. CDR3 amino acids: CASSFQPGVGGEQFF. The CDR3 bases are TGTGCCAGCAGTTTTCAACCGGGCGTAGGGGGCGAGCAGTTCTTC.

The chain has TRBV3-1 and TRBJ2-3, with TRBD1 identical over 7 bases. Per the germline V gene, CDR1 is LGHDT and CDR2 is YNNKEL (reference sequence). Trimming cost V 4 bases and J 2 bases; bases outside gene matches: 6. There are 15 residues in the CDR3. The CDR3 coding sequence is TGTGCCAGCAGCCGGGGACAGTTAGACACAGATACGCAGTATTTT. It specifies CASSRGQLDTDTQYF.

This chain uses TRBV7-9 with TRBJ2-5, with 9 positions matching TRBD1. Germline CDR1 and CDR2: SEHNR and FQNEAQ (reference sequence). The junction had 0 bases not matched to a gene; V was cut back by 1 base and J by 0 bases. CDR3 length: 15 residues. CDR3: CASSLGDRDQETQYF. CDR3 bases: TGTGCCAGCAGCTTAGGGGACAGGGACCAAGAGACCCAGTACTTC.

This clonotype turned up a few times. The rearrangement uses TRBV30 and TRBJ2-7; TRBD2 matches at 7 bases. This CDR3 region has 14 residues. The V gene end was trimmed by 7 bases and the J gene end by 6 bases; junction bases not matched to a gene: 15. The germline CDR1 and CDR2 sequences are GTSNPN and SVGIG (reference sequence). The CDR3: CAFRSGLGVFEQYF. The CDR3, as DNA: TGTGCCTTCAGAAGCGGACTAGGGGTTTTCGAGCAGTACTTC.

The CDR3 bases are TGTGCCAGCAGTGACGGACACACCATATATTTT. Its translation: CASSDGHTIYF. V is TRBV6-1 and J is TRBJ1-3; unclear D gene. Deletions cut 3 bases from V and 8 bases from J, with 5 bases between. Germline V gives CDR1 MNHNS, CDR2 SASEGT. CDR3 length: 11 amino acids.

This clonotype occurred many times. The V gene is TRBV28, the J gene TRBJ2-7, with 7 bases aligning to TRBD1. The CDR3 consists of 16 residues. J lost 2 bases, V lost 6 bases, and 13 bases had no gene match. Germline V CDR1 and CDR2: MDHEN, SYDVKM. CDR3 amino acids: CASRRSTGEFPYEQYF. The CDR3 DNA follows: TGTGCCAGCAGACGAAGCACAGGGGAGTTTCCCTACGAGCAGTACTTC.

J is TRBJ1-2 and V is TRBV12-3 or TRBV12-4; possibly TRBD1 for D (5 bases). V shed 4 bases and J shed 7 bases, with 13 bases lying between them. The CDR3 spans 13 residues. Written as DNA, the CDR3 is TGTGCCAGCAGTTCGCAGGGTTTAGGTGGCTACACCTTC. Protein: CASSSQGLGGYTF.

This clonotype was recorded many times. The genes are TRBV5-1 and TRBJ2-3, with 7 bases lining up with TRBD2. Germline V CDR1 and CDR2: SGHRS, YFSETQ. V was pared by 0 bases and J by 4 bases, with 2 bases of the junction left unmatched. The CDR3 has 14 amino acids. The CDR3 sequence: CASSLGGRADTQYF. The CDR3 DNA sequence: TGCGCCAGCAGCTTGGGTGGGAGGGCAGATACGCAGTATTTT.

Only a few counts were recorded for this clonotype. The chain carries TRBV18 and TRBJ1-1; D is ambiguous. Germline assignment: CDR1 KGHSH and CDR2 LQKENI. V shed 3 bases and J shed 0 bases, with 8 bases lying between them. The CDR3 sequence is 14 residues long. This chain's CDR3 is CASSPRHLNTEAFF. The CDR3 DNA sequence: TGTGCCAGCTCACCGAGGCATTTGAACACTGAAGCTTTCTTT.

The chain employs TRBV7-9 and TRBJ2-3; D uncertain. This CDR3 is 14 amino acids long. CDR1 is SEHNR and CDR2 is FQNEAQ in the germline V gene (reference sequence). V lost 2 bases and J lost 2, with 8 bases in between. The CDR3 DNA is TGTGCCAGCAGCTTAAGACTCTCCACAGATACGCAGTATTTT. Its translation: CASSLRLSTDTQYF.

The chain joins TRBV19 to TRBJ2-7; TRBD2 is a possible D gene (5 bases). Trimming stripped 7 bases from V and 2 bases from J, with 18 bases between. CDR1 and CDR2 (germline): LNHDA, SQIVND (reference sequence). This CDR3 is built from 15 residues. The CDR3 DNA reads as TGTGCCAGTACCGCCACCGGGGAAAGTACCTACGAGCAGTACTTC. It yields the protein CASTATGESTYEQYF.

This clonotype has a handful of counts. This chain uses TRBV11-2 with TRBJ2-5; no reliable D call. This CDR3 is 14 amino acids long. The germline V and J ends were trimmed by 3 bases and 1 base, with 9 bases remaining between them. The germline gives CDR1 SGHAT, CDR2 FQNNGV. CDR3 nucleotide sequence: TGTGCCAGCAGCTTGTACCCCTCCCAAGAGACCCAGTACTTC. Protein product: CASSLYPSQETQYF.

This clonotype was detected many times. The chain combines TRBV20-1 with TRBJ2-7; 7 bases align to TRBD2. V lost 1 base and J lost 2; bases outside the gene matches: 8. CDR1 is DFQATT and CDR2 is SNEGSKA in the germline V gene (reference sequence). There are 15 residues in the CDR3. The DNA for the CDR3 is TGCAGTGCTAGAGCCCTTCAGCGGGGTGCCTACGAGCAGTACTTC. Protein product: CSARALQRGAYEQYF.

Worth noting for this clonotype: A read error may account for a junction end that differs from germline. The chain joins TRBV6-6 to TRBJ1-6; 7 bases are shared with TRBD1. Germline CDR1 MNHNY, CDR2 SVGAGI (reference sequence). The CDR3 spans 15 residues. The CDR3 sequence is CASTPGQANNSPLHF. The CDR3 DNA reads TGTGCCAGCACTCCCGGACAGGCGAATAATTCACCCCTCCATTTT.

This clonotype has only a few counts. In nucleotides, the CDR3 is TGCAGTGCTAGAGATCGAGGGGCGCAGAACACTGAAGCTTTCTTT. It yields the protein CSARDRGAQNTEAFF. This chain connects TRBV20-1 to TRBJ1-1; D possibly corresponds to TRBD1 (5 bases). From germline, CDR1 is DFQATT and CDR2 SNEGSKA (reference sequence). This CDR3 is built from 15 residues. V dropped 0 bases and J dropped 1 base, with 12 bases sitting between them.